This T cell receptor (beta chain) was identified in a study of T cells expressing NK-cell markers (dated by TCRdb to 2020 to 2021). About the investigation overall: TCR beta-chain repertoires were profiled in sorted CD3+CD56+NKG2C+, CD3+CD56+NKG2C- and CD3+CD56-NKG2C+ T-cell subsets from fewer than 10 donors. Randomly selected healthy volunteers, three men and five women, were used as the eight sequenced donors. Among the eight sequenced donors, only one was HCMV-seronegative, while the other seven were HCMV-seropositive. The libraries were sequenced on Illumina HiSeq 2000/2500, MiSeq or NextSeq, producing 2 x 150 bp reads. The full study reports these points: In over 5 donors, the dominant CD3+CD56+NKG2C+ clonotypes were among the top 10 CD8+ clonotypes and accounted for about 1.0-7.5% of CD8+ T cells. It remained unclear whether the expanded NKG2C-expressing T cell clones were specific for HCMV antigens. Those dominant clonotypes were again the most abundant among CD3+CD56-NKG2C+ cells in a few donors, at roughly 25-65%.

On this clonotype: Its antigen has not been determined.

The CDR1 and CDR2 encoded by the germline V gene are SGDLS and YYNGEE. Reading from cysteine to phenylalanine, the CDR3 counts 19 amino acids. Only the protein is on record. The data were produced on an Illumina HiSeq 2000. TCR beta cDNA libraries were made by 5'RACE template switching that added a universal primer site and unique molecular identifiers. Synthesis of cDNA was primed from the TCR beta constant segment and was followed by two consecutive PCR amplification steps. From the authors' description of their analysis: MIGEC was used to demultiplex reads and group reads by UMI, and MiTCR was used to assemble and quantify clonotypes. To exclude erroneous sequences, any TCR cDNA sequence not supported by at least two reads was discarded. Downstream repertoire analysis used the tcR package, and clonotypes were matched across fractions by CDR3 nucleotide sequence plus V segment. Antigen specificity was annotated against VDJdb with VDJmatch, allowing one amino acid substitution in CDR3. TCRdb reprocessed the reads and lists each CDR3 protein sequence as a single entry, with no DNA. In this record, the V and J calls reflect TCRdb's handling and not the investigators' own analysis. The sample's table covers roughly 380,000 distinct CDR3 sequences. 4% to 6.5% of the sample rests with the top ten.

To determine HCMV serostatus, a commercial ELISA kit was used to detect HCMV-specific IgG in serum. Peripheral blood mononuclear cells were isolated from blood by Ficoll density gradient centrifugation. Sample: blood T cells: a sorted CD56 or NKG2C T cell subset, CD4+ or CD8+ T cells, or bulk PBMC T cells (not recorded which). The sequence is built from TRBV9 and TRBJ2-7; TCRdb selects TRBD1, and the lack of DNA leaves this call unchecked. The TCR was taken from a man between 18 and 69 years old in good health. CDR3 sequence: CASSVTTGTGGARGNEQYF.